The 27 T cell receptor beta chains reported below all come from one sample, sequenced in a study of blood T cell repertoires in COVID-19. TCRdb's copy holds only in-frame clones and misses some; the assay was immunoSEQ multiplex PCR. The sample holds about 260,000 clones, 90% seen once. Specimen: peripheral blood. These receptors all come from a woman between 40 and 50 years old with acute or convalescent COVID-19.

CDR3 protein: CASSQDWLTGGTEAFF. Written as DNA, the CDR3 is TGCGCCAGCAGCCAAGATTGGTTGACAGGGGGCACTGAAGCTTTCTTT. The chain has TRBV4-1 and TRBJ1-1; 9 positions match TRBD1. Germline trimming cut 0 bases from V and 4 bases from J; bases unmatched to any gene: 6. CDR3 length equals 16 residues. Germline values: CDR1 MGHRA, CDR2 YSYEKL.

This rearrangement joins TRBV4-1 to TRBJ1-6; D gene ambiguous. V lost 6 bases and J lost 7, with 19 bases in between. Germline V gene lookup returns CDR1 MGHRA and CDR2 YSYEKL. The CDR3 runs to 16 residues. The CDR3 loop reads CASSDVWRERNSPLHF. CDR3 DNA sequence: TGCGCCAGCAGTGACGTCTGGCGGGAGCGGAATTCACCCCTCCACTTT.

This rearrangement joins TRBV10-1 to TRBJ2-3, with 10 positions matching TRBD2. The ends lost 0 bases at V and 0 bases at J; junction bases unmatched: 3. This CDR3 region has 17 residues. Germline CDR1 is WNHNN and CDR2 is SYGVQD (reference sequence). The CDR3 DNA reads TGCGCCAGCAGTGAGTCGAAACTAGCGGGGAGCACAGATACGCAGTATTTT. This translates into CASSESKLAGSTDTQYF.

V and J are TRBV4-1 and TRBJ1-2, with D maybe TRBD1 (6 bases). Germline lookup yields CDR1 MGHRA and CDR2 YSYEKL. The V end lost 0 bases, the J end lost 8 bases, and 25 bases lay between the germline ends. The CDR3 is made up of 18 amino acids. In nucleotides, the CDR3 is TGCGCCAGCAGCCAAGATTTTTCTCGGGGGGCAAAATCGGGAGGCTACACCTTC. Translation gives CASSQDFSRGAKSGGYTF.

The genes are TRBV7-6 and TRBJ1-1, with D perhaps matching TRBD1 (5 bases). This CDR3 region has 15 residues. Germline V gives CDR1 SGHVS, CDR2 FNYEAQ. The V and J ends lost 5 bases and 0 bases respectively, with 13 bases between them. CDR3 amino acids: CASSPHSGVNTEAFF. The CDR3 region has the DNA TGTGCCAGCAGCCCCCACTCGGGGGTGAACACTGAAGCTTTCTTT. Based on the CDR3 plus reference TRBV7-6 and TRBJ1-1, the full variable domain is GAGVSQSPRYKVTKRGQDVALRCDPISGHVSLYWYRQALGQGPEFLTYFNYEAQQDKSGLPNDRFSAERPEGSISTLTIQRTEQRDSAMYRCASSPHSGVNTEAFFGQGTRLTVV.

This clone was detected only once. The chain carries TRBV2 and TRBJ2-1; 7 bases line up with TRBD1. The CDR3 extends over 14 amino acids. With V trimmed by 6 bases and J by 4 bases, 6 bases remained unmatched. CDR1 is SNHLY, CDR2 FYNNEI, per germline. The CDR3 nucleotides are TGTGCCAGCAGGGGGACAGAGAGGTACAATGAGCAGTTCTTC. Translating gives CASRGTERYNEQFF.

V gene TRBV5-1 combines with J gene TRBJ1-1; D may be TRBD1 (6 bases). V gave up 5 bases and J gave up 6 bases, with 20 bases separating them. The germline CDR1 and CDR2 sequences are SGHRS and YFSETQ. The CDR3 contains 15 residues. This CDR3 reads CASSSRNREGAEAFF. CDR3 DNA sequence: TGCGCCAGCAGTTCAAGAAACAGGGAAGGAGCTGAAGCTTTCTTT.

V and J are TRBV19 and TRBJ1-4; 9 nucleotides line up with TRBD1. There are 18 residues in the CDR3. CDR1 is LNHDA and CDR2 is SQIVND in the germline V gene (reference sequence). After removal of 10 bases from V and 7 bases from J, the junction contained 22 bases not matched to a gene. CDR3 in amino acids: CATRRPRGQGGVGEKLFF. The CDR3 nucleotides are TGTGCCACACGGCGCCCCAGGGGACAGGGAGGCGTAGGTGAAAAACTGTTTTTT.

The chain employs TRBV6-6 and TRBJ1-5, with D possibly matching TRBD1 (5 bases). V lost 5 bases to trimming and J lost 2 bases, with 19 bases between them. This CDR3 region has 17 residues. Germline loops: CDR1 MNHNY, CDR2 SVGAGI (reference sequence). CDR3 in amino acids: CASSPAGGAEGNQPQHF. The DNA of the CDR3 is TGTGCCAGCAGTCCCGCGGGAGGGGCTGAGGGCAATCAGCCCCAGCATTTT.

The CDR3 DNA follows: TGTGCCAGCAGTGGAGGACACCTGAACACTGAAGCTTTCTTT. Translation gives CASSGGHLNTEAFF. The V and J genes are TRBV2 and TRBJ1-1, with D possibly matching TRBD1 (5 bases). Germline values: CDR1 SNHLY, CDR2 FYNNEI. Trimming removed 4 bases at V and 0 bases at J, with 9 bases between. CDR3 length equals 14 residues.

This clone was counted a single time. The chain joins TRBV7-9 to TRBJ1-1; TRBD1 might be the D (6 bases). Trimming shortened V by 6 bases and J by 1 base, and 21 bases separated the two germline ends. Germline assignment: CDR1 SEHNR and CDR2 FQNEAQ (reference sequence). This CDR3 has 17 amino acids. This CDR3 reads CASRGEGGQGRNTEAFF. CDR3 DNA sequence: TGTGCCAGCAGGGGTGAGGGCGGGCAGGGGCGGAACACTGAAGCTTTCTTT.

The rearrangement links TRBV5-1 to TRBJ2-3; the D gene is possibly TRBD2 (6 bases). CDR3 length equals 14 residues. Trimming pared 1 base from V and 2 bases from J, leaving 8 bases between. Germline V CDR1 and CDR2: SGHRS, YFSETQ. CDR3 residues: CASSLRGNTDTQYF. As DNA, the CDR3 is TGCGCCAGCAGCTTGCGGGGGAACACAGATACGCAGTATTTT. Full variable domain (missing parts from reference TRBV5-1 and TRBJ2-3): KAGVTQTPRYLIKTRGQQVTLSCSPISGHRSVSWYQQTPGQGLQFLFEYFSETQRNKGNFPGRFSGRQFSNSRSEMNVSTLELGDSALYLCASSLRGNTDTQYFGPGTRLTVL.

The rearrangement links TRBV3-1 (or the pseudogene TRBV3-2) to TRBJ1-4; D unclear. CDR1 is LGHDT, CDR2 YNNKEL, per germline (reference sequence). CDR3 length: 16 residues. Trimming removed 0 bases at V and 0 bases at J, with 8 bases between. CDR3 in amino acids: CASSQDPPATNEKLFF. The CDR3 nucleotides are TGTGCCAGCAGCCAAGATCCTCCAGCAACTAATGAAAAACTGTTTTTT.

The chain employs TRBV10-3 and TRBJ1-1, with D possibly TRBD1 on 5 matching bases. Trimming removed 6 bases from V and 0 bases from J, with 17 bases in between. Germline CDR1 and CDR2: ENHRY and SYGVKD. This CDR3 is 16 amino acids long. The CDR3 coding sequence is TGTGCCATCAGCCCCCAGACAGTGGGGTTGAACACTGAAGCTTTCTTT. Protein product: CAISPQTVGLNTEAFF.

J is TRBJ1-2 and V is TRBV9; D remains ambiguous. The CDR3 is 12 residues long. V lost 0 bases, J lost 4 bases, and 4 bases lay in between. Germline loops: CDR1 SGDLS, CDR2 YYNGEE. This chain's CDR3 is CASSVGSYGYTF. The CDR3 nucleotides are TGTGCCAGCAGCGTAGGCAGCTATGGCTACACCTTC. Complete variable domain (other parts from reference TRBV9 and TRBJ1-2): DSGVTQTPKHLITATGQRVTLRCSPRSGDLSVYWYQQSLDQGLQFLIQYYNGEERAKGNILERFSAQQFPDLHSELNLSSLELGDSALYFCASSVGSYGYTFGSGTRLTVV.

The rearrangement links TRBV19 to TRBJ2-5; 7 bases match TRBD1. Per germline, CDR1 LNHDA and CDR2 SQIVND (reference sequence). The CDR3 is 15 amino acids. The J segment lost 2 bases and the V segment lost 4 bases, leaving 7 bases of the junction unmatched. CDR3: CASSSRDSFQETQYF. CDR3 in DNA: TGTGCCAGTAGTAGCCGGGACAGTTTTCAAGAGACCCAGTACTTC.

V is TRBV10-2 and J is TRBJ2-2; TRBD1 might be the D (6 bases). The CDR3 contains 15 residues. The germline V gene encodes CDR1 WSHSY and CDR2 SAAADI. Deletions cut 5 bases from V and 2 bases from J, with 12 bases between. CDR3 in amino acids: CASSPGHVNTGELFF. In nucleotides, the CDR3 is TGCGCCAGCAGTCCGGGACACGTTAACACCGGGGAGCTGTTTTTT.

This chain uses TRBV19 with TRBJ1-2; the D gene is possibly TRBD1 (5 bases). Trimming cost V 5 bases and J 4 bases, with 11 bases left between them. Germline loops: CDR1 LNHDA, CDR2 SQIVND (reference sequence). The CDR3 covers 13 residues. The CDR3: CASSSPRGYGYTF. In DNA, the CDR3 is TGTGCCAGTAGTTCCCCTAGGGGCTATGGCTACACCTTC.

The J gene is TRBJ2-3, the V gene TRBV2; the D gene is possibly TRBD2 (7 bases). V was clipped by 6 bases and J by 3 bases, with 16 bases between them. This CDR3 has 15 residues. Germline lookup yields CDR1 SNHLY and CDR2 FYNNEI. CDR3 bases: TGTGCCAGCAGCTGGGGGGCCGGGAGGACAGATACGCAGTATTTT. Its protein product is CASSWGAGRTDTQYF. The entire variable domain, with the rest obtained from reference TRBV2 and TRBJ2-3, is as follows: EPEVTQTPSHQVTQMGQEVILRCVPISNHLYFYWYRQILGQKVEFLVSFYNNEISEKSEIFDDQFSVERPDGSNFTLKIRSTKLEDSAMYFCASSWGAGRTDTQYFGPGTRLTVL.

The CDR3 region has the DNA TGTGCCAGCAGCCCATTTTTCGGGTCTGGAAACACCATATATTTT. This gives the protein CASSPFFGSGNTIYF. This rearrangement joins TRBV3-1 (or the pseudogene TRBV3-2) to TRBJ1-3; D not certain. V was clipped by 4 bases and J by 1 base, with 11 bases between them. The CDR3 consists of 15 residues. In germline, CDR1 is LGHDT, CDR2 YNNKEL (reference sequence).

This chain connects TRBV2 to TRBJ2-1, with 9 bases lining up with TRBD2. Germline CDR1 is SNHLY and CDR2 is FYNNEI. The CDR3 is 15 amino acids. V dropped 6 bases and J dropped 5; count of bases not matched to a gene: 8. For the CDR3, the DNA is TGTGCCAGCAGAAATGAGCGGGGGGAAAACAATGAGCAGTTCTTC. Protein product: CASRNERGENNEQFF.

The rearrangement links TRBV12-3 or TRBV12-4 to TRBJ1-6, with D uncertain. The CDR3 extends over 13 amino acids. Trimming pared 3 bases from V and 8 bases from J, leaving 8 bases between. CDR3 residues: CASSLAEDSPLHF. CDR3 nucleotides: TGTGCCAGCAGTTTGGCAGAAGATTCACCCCTCCACTTT.

A word on this clone: The DNA is left out, because the CDR3 cannot be placed on it with certainty; the CDR3 is given as TCRdb lists it. The J gene is TRBJ2-1, the V gene TRBV7-2; the D call in the table, TRBD2, was not verified against the DNA. With termini counted, the CDR3 has 15 amino acids. From germline, CDR1 is SGHTA and CDR2 FQGNSA. CDR3: CASSFLWDSGGGKFF.

This chain joins TRBV29-1 and TRBJ2-3; D is unresolved. The CDR3 covers 14 residues. CDR1 SQVTM and CDR2 ANQGSEA come from the germline V gene. The germline V and J ends were trimmed by 2 bases and 1 base, with 10 bases remaining between them. CDR3 nucleotide sequence: TGCAGCGTTGAACCTTTCCTTGGCACAGATACGCAGTATTTT. Residues: CSVEPFLGTDTQYF.

The chain links TRBV6-5 to TRBJ1-2; D perhaps matches TRBD1 (6 bases). The germline CDR1 and CDR2 sequences are MNHEY and SVGAGI. Between the trimmed V and J ends, which lost 5 bases and 10 bases, there was a span of 20 bases. This CDR3 has 14 amino acids. The CDR3, as DNA: TGTGCCAGCAGTAACAATCAGGGGCCGGGGCTCTACACCTTC. It is translated as CASSNNQGPGLYTF.

The CDR3 bases are TGCAGCGTTGGTCCAGCGGGACAAGAGACCCAGTACTTC. It specifies CSVGPAGQETQYF. The rearrangement uses TRBV29-1 and TRBJ2-5, with 7 nucleotides matching TRBD2. Germline assignment: CDR1 SQVTM and CDR2 ANQGSEA. Germline trimming cut 4 bases from V and 2 bases from J; bases unmatched to any gene: 4. The CDR3 spans 13 residues.

This chain joins TRBV5-1 and TRBJ1-2; D is uncertain. The length of the CDR3 is 15 residues. The germline gives CDR1 SGHRS, CDR2 YFSETQ. Between the trimmed V and J ends, which lost 0 bases and 10 bases, there was a span of 19 bases. CDR3 residues: CASSLALEGRYLYTF. Here the CDR3 DNA reads TGCGCCAGCAGCTTGGCCTTGGAGGGTCGATACCTCTACACCTTC. The variable domain in full, completed from reference TRBV5-1 and TRBJ1-2, reads KAGVTQTPRYLIKTRGQQVTLSCSPISGHRSVSWYQQTPGQGLQFLFEYFSETQRNKGNFPGRFSGRQFSNSRSEMNVSTLELGDSALYLCASSLALEGRYLYTFGSGTRLTVV.